These 29 T cell receptor beta chains were sequenced from one sample in a study of cytomegalovirus exposure and HLA in healthy donors. PCR was performed using 60 Vbeta and 13 Jbeta primers. Measured with immunoSEQ multiplex PCR; TCRdb has only the in-frame clones, and not every one. The repertoire holds 170,000 or so clones, with 77% as singletons. Sequencing input: PBMCs. These receptors all stem from a woman aged 25-40 years in good health and CMV-seropositive.

This chain connects TRBV6-5 to TRBJ1-2; 11 positions agree with TRBD1. The CDR3 has 14 amino acids. Germline loops: CDR1 MNHEY, CDR2 SVGAGI. Trimming cost V 0 bases and J 8 bases; bases outside gene matches: 2. The CDR3 DNA reads as TGTGCCAGCAGTTACTCGAGGACAGGGGGCGGCTACACCTTC. It translates to CASSYSRTGGGYTF.

The gene calls are TRBV11-1 and TRBJ2-1; TRBD2 aligns across 7 bases. CDR3 size: 13 residues. Germline lookup yields CDR1 SGHAT and CDR2 FQDESV (reference sequence). V dropped 1 base and J dropped 9; count of bases not matched to a gene: 3. The CDR3 coding sequence is TGTGCCAGCAGCTTAGGGCTAGCGGCTGAGCAGTTCTTC. It specifies CASSLGLAAEQFF.

The J gene is TRBJ1-1, the V gene TRBV28; 10 bases fit TRBD1. The germline V gene encodes CDR1 MDHEN and CDR2 SYDVKM. CDR3 length: 16 residues. The V and J ends lost 6 bases and 2 bases, in that order; junction bases with no gene match: 9. CDR3 protein: CASSRNRDRGNTEAFF. The CDR3 DNA follows: TGTGCCAGCAGCCGGAATCGGGACAGGGGAAACACTGAAGCTTTCTTT. Looking up the rest from reference TRBV28 and TRBJ1-1 gives the full variable domain: DVKVTQSSRYLVKRTGEKVFLECVQDMDHENMFWYRQDPGLGLRLIYFSYDVKMKEKGDIPEGYSVSREKKERFSLILESASTNQTSMYLCASSRNRDRGNTEAFFGQGTRLTVV.

The gene calls are TRBV28 and TRBJ1-5, with D possibly being TRBD1 (5 bases). CDR3 length: 14 residues. The V gene's germline CDR1 is MDHEN and CDR2 SYDVKM. Trimming took 11 bases from V and 5 from J, leaving 19 bases between them. As DNA, the CDR3 is TGTGCCGTTCCCTCAACACGGGGGTATCAGCCCCAGCATTTT. This gives the protein CAVPSTRGYQPQHF.

This clone turned up a few times. The chain combines TRBV9 with TRBJ2-7; 10 bases are a match to TRBD2. Germline trimming cut 1 base from V and 4 bases from J; bases unmatched to any gene: 5. CDR1 is SGDLS, CDR2 YYNGEE, per germline. This CDR3 region has 15 residues. CDR3 DNA sequence: TGTGCCAGCAGCGTACAGCGGGAGGGTAGTTACGAGCAGTACTTC. Protein product: CASSVQREGSYEQYF.

V gene TRBV18 combines with J gene TRBJ2-2; 9 bases line up with TRBD1. Germline V gene lookup returns CDR1 KGHSH and CDR2 LQKENI. V trimming: 6 bases; J trimming: 6 bases; junction bases outside the gene matches: 8. The CDR3 runs 15 residues. The CDR3 protein is CASSLGQGTPGELFF. As DNA, the CDR3 is TGTGCCAGCTCCCTCGGACAGGGGACCCCCGGGGAGCTGTTTTTT.

This rearrangement joins TRBV28 to TRBJ2-7; possible D gene TRBD2, 5 bases. The CDR3 sequence is 12 residues long. Germline V gives CDR1 MDHEN, CDR2 SYDVKM. V gave up 5 bases and J gave up 3 bases, with 8 bases separating them. The DNA of the CDR3 is TGTGCCAGCAGTCGGAGGTACTACGAGCAGTACTTC. It codes for CASSRRYYEQYF.

The chain combines TRBV6-4 with TRBJ1-1; 9 bases match TRBD1. Trimming cost V 6 bases and J 0 bases; bases outside gene matches: 5. Looked up from germline, CDR1 is MRHNA and CDR2 is SNTAGT. CDR3 size: 15 residues. The CDR3 here is CASRRDREMNTEAFF. The CDR3 nucleotides are TGTGCCAGCAGACGGGACAGGGAAATGAACACTGAAGCTTTCTTT.

This chain joins TRBV6-5 and TRBJ1-3, with D perhaps TRBD1 (6 bases). Between the trimmed V and J ends, which lost 4 bases and 2 bases, there was a span of 15 bases. The CDR3 has 16 amino acids. Germline CDR1 reads MNHEY; CDR2 reads SVGAGI. CDR3 nucleotides: TGTGCCAGCAGTTCCCCGACAGGTACTACTGGAAACACCATATATTTT. Protein: CASSSPTGTTGNTIYF.

The table lists this clone with many counts. This chain's CDR3 is CASSPPRDYSYEQYF. CDR3 DNA sequence: TGCGCCAGCAGCCCGCCACGAGATTACTCCTACGAGCAGTACTTC. This chain joins TRBV5-1 and TRBJ2-7, with no clear D. V was shortened by 4 bases and J by 0 bases, with 14 bases between the two germline ends. This CDR3 region has 15 residues. The germline V gene has CDR1 SGHRS and CDR2 YFSETQ.

The J gene is TRBJ2-5, the V gene TRBV11-2, with 7 nucleotides matching TRBD2. The tail of the sequence fits TRBJ2-7 better, so the J call may be wrong. Germline V CDR1 and CDR2: SGHAT, FQNNGV. The CDR3 length is 15 residues. The CDR3 reads CASSPSGVYSYEQYF. The CDR3 coding sequence is TGTGCCAGCAGCCCTAGCGGCGTATACTCCTACGAGCAGTACTTC.

The chain is built from TRBV28 and TRBJ2-5; 11 bases align to TRBD2. The DNA end favors TRBJ2-7, so the J call may be wrong. Germline V gene data show CDR1 as MDHEN and CDR2 as SYDVKM. This CDR3 contains 13 residues. CDR3 nucleotides: TGTGCCAGCGGACTAGCGGGTACCTACGAGCAGTACTTC. Translation: CASGLAGTYEQYF.

The rearrangement links TRBV19 to TRBJ1-1; 9 nucleotides match TRBD1. CDR3 length: 15 residues. Germline V gene data show CDR1 as LNHDA and CDR2 as SQIVND (reference sequence). V shed 5 bases and J 4 bases; nucleotides not matched to a gene: 8. This CDR3 is CASSSRTGAFTEAFF. The CDR3 nucleotides read TGTGCCAGTAGTTCGCGGACAGGGGCCTTCACTGAAGCTTTCTTT.

This clone was recorded a few times. The CDR3 DNA follows: TGTGCCAGCAGCTTAAGAGATGGGGCCAACGTCCTGACTTTC. The encoded protein is CASSLRDGANVLTF. The rearrangement joins TRBV11-2 to TRBJ2-6; D unclear. The CDR3 is 14 amino acids. Trimming left V 2 bases short and J 3 bases short, with 5 bases between. The germline V gene encodes CDR1 SGHAT and CDR2 FQNNGV.

The V and J genes are TRBV7-9 and TRBJ2-7; tentatively, D is TRBD1 (6 bases). V lost 6 bases, J lost 2 bases, and 11 bases lay in between. Germline CDR1 SEHNR, CDR2 FQNEAQ (reference sequence). CDR3 length: 13 residues. In nucleotides, the CDR3 is TGTGCCAGCAGTGGGGGCGTTACCTACGAGCAGTACTTC. This gives the protein CASSGGVTYEQYF.

This clone was picked up one time. The chain couples TRBV9 to TRBJ1-2; possible D gene TRBD1, 6 bases. Trimming shortened V by 0 bases and J by 5 bases, and 11 bases separated the two germline ends. This CDR3 has 14 amino acids. Germline V CDR1 and CDR2: SGDLS, YYNGEE. CDR3 nucleotide sequence: TGTGCCAGCAGCGTAGAGGGGGTGGAGTATGGCTACACCTTC. This translates into CASSVEGVEYGYTF.

This clone has a handful of counts. The J gene is TRBJ2-7, the V gene TRBV11-2; 9 nucleotides match TRBD2. From germline, CDR1 is SGHAT and CDR2 FQNNGV. V was clipped by 5 bases and J by 0 bases; unmatched bases: 17. This CDR3 region has 19 residues. The DNA for the CDR3 is TGTGCCAGCAGCCCACGGACTAGCGCGACTCTTTACAGCTCCTACGAGCAGTACTTC. Translating gives CASSPRTSATLYSSYEQYF.

The V and J genes are TRBV27 and TRBJ2-3; D perhaps matches TRBD2 (5 bases). The CDR3 contains 13 residues. Germline V lookup: CDR1 MNHEY, CDR2 SMNVEV (reference sequence). Trimming took off 10 bases at V and 2 bases at J, with 13 bases between the two ends. In nucleotides, the CDR3 is TGTGCCACCACGGAGCGGACCACAGATACGCAGTATTTT. This gives the protein CATTERTTDTQYF.

Written as DNA, the CDR3 is TGTGCCAGCAGCATTTCGGACAGAGCCTCTAACTATGGCTACACCTTC. This sequence encodes CASSISDRASNYGYTF. This chain joins TRBV7-2 and TRBJ1-2; TRBD1 is a possible D gene (6 bases). The CDR3 totals 16 residues. Germline lookup yields CDR1 SGHTA and CDR2 FQGNSA. The V gene lost 5 bases and the J gene lost 0 bases, with 16 bases spanning the gap.

The rearrangement links TRBV5-5 to TRBJ1-4; weak D call: TRBD1 (6 bases). This CDR3 is built from 14 residues. The germline V gene encodes CDR1 SGHKS and CDR2 YYEKEE (reference sequence). V lost 0 bases to trimming and J lost 8 bases, with 11 bases between them. CDR3 DNA sequence: TGTGCCAGCAGCTTGGAACAGGGAAGGGAAAAACTGTTTTTT. It codes for CASSLEQGREKLFF.

This chain's CDR3 is CASSLRQGRNTEAFF. In DNA form, the CDR3 reads TGTGCCAGCAGTCTTAGACAGGGGAGGAACACTGAAGCTTTCTTT. The genes are TRBV28 and TRBJ1-1; 8 bases line up with TRBD1. CDR3 length: 15 residues. Germline values: CDR1 MDHEN, CDR2 SYDVKM. The ends lost 5 bases at V and 1 base at J; junction bases unmatched: 6.

In nucleotides, the CDR3 is TGCGCCAGCAGCGTAGCTGGGGCTTCCAATGAGCAGTTCTTC. It yields the protein CASSVAGASNEQFF. The chain combines TRBV5-1 with TRBJ2-1; TRBD1 is a possible D gene (5 bases). V was trimmed by 4 bases and J by 6 bases, leaving 14 bases between them. Germline V gives CDR1 SGHRS, CDR2 YFSETQ. The CDR3 runs to 14 residues.

In its sample, this clone was seen once. The chain has TRBV10-2 and TRBJ2-7; 11 nucleotides line up with TRBD2. CDR3 length equals 15 residues. V gave up 3 bases and J gave up 1 base; unmatched junction bases: 2. Germline CDR1 is WSHSY and CDR2 is SAAADI. The CDR3 is CASSDTSGGSYEQYF. The CDR3 DNA follows: TGCGCCAGCAGTGATACTAGCGGGGGATCCTACGAGCAGTACTTC.

This chain links TRBV10-3 with TRBJ2-1, with D unclear. From germline, CDR1 is ENHRY and CDR2 SYGVKD. The CDR3 covers 13 residues. Trimming removed 11 bases from V and 9 bases from J, with 20 bases in between. The CDR3 here is CASKAGVRAEQFF. For the CDR3, the DNA is TGTGCCTCCAAGGCAGGCGTAAGAGCTGAGCAGTTCTTC.

The V gene is TRBV19, the J gene TRBJ1-5; D is possibly TRBD1 (5 bases). Per germline, CDR1 LNHDA and CDR2 SQIVND (reference sequence). The CDR3 has 14 residues. V was shortened by 5 bases and J by 2 bases, with 10 bases between the two germline ends. Here the CDR3 reads CASSGQGGNQPQHF. The CDR3 nucleotides are TGTGCCAGTAGTGGGCAGGGTGGCAATCAGCCCCAGCATTTT.

This clone is a singleton in its sample. The chain is built from TRBV27 and TRBJ1-5; D gene unclear. Looked up from germline, CDR1 is MNHEY and CDR2 is SMNVEV (reference sequence). V dropped 7 bases and J dropped 0 bases, with 7 bases sitting between them. This CDR3 contains 13 residues. CDR3: CASTLYSNQPQHF. Here the CDR3 DNA reads TGTGCCAGCACCCTTTATAGCAATCAGCCCCAGCATTTT.

The chain is built from TRBV19 and TRBJ1-1; TRBD1 is a possible D gene (5 bases). Germline CDR1 is LNHDA and CDR2 is SQIVND (reference sequence). This CDR3 contains 15 residues. Trimming stripped 5 bases from V and 3 bases from J, with 16 bases between. CDR3 coding DNA: TGTGCCAGTAGTCCGTCAGGGATTGGGTACACTGAAGCTTTCTTT. It codes for CASSPSGIGYTEAFF.

V and J are TRBV6-5 and TRBJ1-1, with D possibly matching TRBD1 (5 bases). Looked up from germline, CDR1 is MNHEY and CDR2 is SVGAGI. This CDR3 is built from 14 residues. V dropped 7 bases and J dropped 5 bases, with 17 bases sitting between them. CDR3 DNA: TGTGCCAGCACCCGGTCAGGGAGGTCGACTGAAGCTTTCTTT. Its protein is CASTRSGRSTEAFF.

This chain joins TRBV5-1 and TRBJ2-7, with 7 bases matching TRBD1. Per the germline V gene, CDR1 is SGHRS and CDR2 is YFSETQ. This CDR3 is 16 amino acids long. After removal of 4 bases from V and 1 base from J, the junction contained 11 bases not matched to a gene. CDR3 in amino acids: CASSTDPTGSSYEQYF. As DNA, the CDR3 is TGCGCCAGCAGCACGGACCCGACAGGGTCTTCCTACGAGCAGTACTTC.